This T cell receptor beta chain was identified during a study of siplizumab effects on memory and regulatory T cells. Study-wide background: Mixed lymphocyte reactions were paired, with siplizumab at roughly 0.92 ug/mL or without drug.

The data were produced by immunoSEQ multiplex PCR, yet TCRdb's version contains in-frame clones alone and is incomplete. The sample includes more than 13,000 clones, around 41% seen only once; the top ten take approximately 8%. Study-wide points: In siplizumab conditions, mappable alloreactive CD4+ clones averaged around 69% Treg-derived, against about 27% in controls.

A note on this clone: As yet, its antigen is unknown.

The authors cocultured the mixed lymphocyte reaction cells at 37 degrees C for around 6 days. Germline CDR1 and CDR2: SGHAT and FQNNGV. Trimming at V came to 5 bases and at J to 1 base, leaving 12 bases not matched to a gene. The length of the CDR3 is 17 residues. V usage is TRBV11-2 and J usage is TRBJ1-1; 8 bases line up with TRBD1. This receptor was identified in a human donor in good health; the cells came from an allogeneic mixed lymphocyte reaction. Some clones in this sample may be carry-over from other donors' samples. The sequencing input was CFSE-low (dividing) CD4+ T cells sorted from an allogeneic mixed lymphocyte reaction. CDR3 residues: CASSPGGRGRRNTEAFF. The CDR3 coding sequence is TGTGCCAGCAGCCCGGGGGGCAGGGGGCGCCGGAACACTGAAGCTTTCTTT. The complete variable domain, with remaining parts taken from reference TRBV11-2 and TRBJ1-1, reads EAGVAQSPRYKIIEKRQSVAFWCNPISGHATLYWYQQILGQGPKLLIQFQNNGVVDDSQLPKDRFSAERLKGVDSTLKIQPAKLEDSAVYLCASSPGGRGRRNTEAFFGQGTRLTVV.